Below are 24 T cell receptor beta chains sequenced from a single sample in a study of T cells after yellow fever vaccination. TCRdb reanalysed the 5' RACE reads using MiXCR and keeps one entry per CDR3 protein. Of some 340,000 distinct CDR3 sequences in the sample, about 10% were seen once. This sample comprised CD4+ T cells sorted from PBMCs, obtained 45 days after the yellow fever booster vaccination. These receptors were collected from a man between 18 and 29 years old who received the YFV17D yellow fever vaccine.

This sequence joins TRBV7-3 and TRBJ1-1; 8 bases are shared with TRBD1. Germline CDR1 reads SGHTA; CDR2 reads FQGTGA. The CDR3 loop spans 14 amino acids. After removal of 2 bases from V and 4 bases from J, the junction contained 3 bases not matched to a gene. The CDR3: CASSLLQGGTEAFF. The CDR3 DNA reads as TGTGCCAGCAGCTTATTACAGGGGGGCACTGAAGCTTTCTTT.

This clonotype appeared a few times. The V and J genes are TRBV5-1 and TRBJ2-7; D not certain. The CDR3 loop spans 14 amino acids. CDR1 and CDR2 from the germline V gene are SGHRS and YFSETQ. Trimming shortened V by 5 bases and J by 0 bases, and 12 bases separated the two germline ends. Here the CDR3 DNA reads TGCGCCAGCAGAATGGTCCCTAGCTCCTACGAGCAGTACTTC. Protein sequence: CASRMVPSSYEQYF.

The chain joins TRBV10-3 to TRBJ2-7; D is unclear. Germline lookup yields CDR1 ENHRY and CDR2 SYGVKD. CDR3 length: 14 residues. V was clipped by 0 bases and J by 2 bases, with 8 bases between them. CDR3 DNA sequence: TGTGCCATCAGTGAGTCCCTAACGGCCTACGAGCAGTACTTC. Its translation: CAISESLTAYEQYF.

The J gene is TRBJ2-3, the V gene TRBV5-6, with TRBD2 matching over 7 bases. J gave up 3 bases and V 5 bases, and 9 bases lay outside the gene matches. This CDR3 spans 15 amino acids. In germline, CDR1 is SGHDT, CDR2 YYEEEE. The CDR3 nucleotides are TGTGCCAGCAGGATGCTAGGAGCGGGAACAGATACGCAGTATTTT. Translation gives CASRMLGAGTDTQYF.

This clonotype was seen only a few times. The rearrangement links TRBV20-1 to TRBJ2-3; D not resolved. The V gene's germline CDR1 is DFQATT and CDR2 SNEGSKA (reference sequence). The CDR3 is made up of 15 amino acids. V lost 0 bases and J lost 4, with 14 bases in between. The CDR3 here is CSARDPATVSDTQYF. As DNA, the CDR3 is TGCAGTGCTAGAGATCCAGCTACCGTTTCAGATACGCAGTATTTT.

The rearrangement links TRBV7-8 to TRBJ1-6; 8 bases agree with TRBD1. The V gene's germline CDR1 is SGHVS and CDR2 FQNEAQ. The CDR3 is 18 amino acids. With 4 bases clipped from V and 2 bases from J, the junction kept 10 bases outside the gene matches. The CDR3 sequence is CASSSPGTGGTYNSPLHF. CDR3 DNA sequence: TGTGCCAGCAGCTCCCCCGGGACAGGCGGAACCTATAATTCACCCCTCCACTTT.

As concerns this clonotype: With a much larger clone just one base away, this may be a read error. This chain uses TRBV12-3 or TRBV12-4 with TRBJ2-2; TRBD1 matches 12 bases. V lost 6 bases, J lost 6 bases, and 5 bases stayed unmatched. This CDR3 spans 15 amino acids. Written as DNA, the CDR3 is TGTGCCAGCAGCCCCGGGACAGGGGGCCCCGGGGAGCTGTTTTTT. The encoded protein is CASSPGTGGPGELFF.

The rearrangement joins TRBV7-9 to TRBJ1-6, with TRBD1 as a possible D gene (6 bases). Trimming took 5 bases from V and 0 from J, leaving 14 bases between them. CDR1 is SEHNR and CDR2 is FQNEAQ in the germline V gene (reference sequence). The CDR3 sequence is 17 residues long. CDR3 in amino acids: CASSARGTSSYNSPLHF. Here the CDR3 DNA reads TGTGCCAGCAGCGCCCGGGGGACAAGCTCCTATAATTCACCCCTCCACTTT.

This clonotype was observed a handful of times. V gene TRBV7-9 combines with J gene TRBJ2-4, with D hard to call. The CDR3 extends over 13 amino acids. V was clipped by 1 base and J by 7 bases, with 8 bases between them. Germline CDR1 SEHNR, CDR2 FQNEAQ (reference sequence). CDR3 in amino acids: CASSLVGGNIQYF. CDR3 in DNA: TGTGCCAGCAGCTTAGTTGGCGGCAACATTCAGTACTTC. Full variable domain (missing parts from reference TRBV7-9 and TRBJ2-4): DTGVSQNPRHKITKRGQNVTFRCDPISEHNRLYWYRQTLGQGPEFLTYFQNEAQLEKSRLLSDRFSAERPKGSFSTLEIQRTEQGDSAMYLCASSLVGGNIQYFGAGTRLSVL.

This clonotype was counted a few times. This chain connects TRBV6-2 or TRBV6-3 to TRBJ2-6, with D uncertain. Germline V gene data show CDR1 as MNHEY and CDR2 as SVGEGT. The CDR3 totals 18 residues. Between the trimmed V and J ends, which lost 6 bases and 0 bases, there was a span of 18 bases. As DNA, the CDR3 is TGTGCCAGCAGAGAACAACGGCGAAGGGTCTCTGGGGCCAACGTCCTGACTTTC. It specifies CASREQRRRVSGANVLTF.

This clonotype was counted at least ten times. The chain has TRBV12-3 or TRBV12-4 and TRBJ2-3; 9 nucleotides align to TRBD1. The CDR3 is 15 amino acids. Trimming removed 1 base from V and 5 bases from J; junction bases left unmatched: 4. The CDR3 coding sequence is TGTGCCAGCAGTTTAGATCGGACAGGGGTAGATACGCAGTATTTT. This sequence encodes CASSLDRTGVDTQYF.

V is TRBV7-2 and J is TRBJ2-1, with 8 bases matching TRBD2. Germline CDR1 SGHTA, CDR2 FQGNSA. V gave up 5 bases and J gave up 9 bases; unmatched junction bases: 9. The CDR3 is 14 amino acids. CDR3 bases: TGTGCCAGCAGCCCCGCGACCGGGGGGGGTGAGCAGTTCTTC. It encodes CASSPATGGGEQFF.

The chain recombines TRBV7-9 with TRBJ1-2; 8 positions match TRBD1. After removal of 5 bases from V and 10 bases from J, the junction contained 12 bases not matched to a gene. The germline V gene encodes CDR1 SEHNR and CDR2 FQNEAQ (reference sequence). The CDR3 runs 14 residues. The CDR3 sequence is CASSRGQEFSDYTF. For the CDR3, the DNA is TGTGCCAGCAGCCGGGGACAGGAATTTAGCGACTACACCTTC.

The gene calls are TRBV20-1 and TRBJ2-5, with TRBD2 matching 10 bases. CDR1 is DFQATT, CDR2 SNEGSKA, per germline (reference sequence). CDR3 length: 15 amino acids. The CDR3 DNA reads TGCGGCACGGCGACCAGCGGGGGGGCCTGGGAGACCCAGTACTTC. Encoded protein: CGTATSGGAWETQYF.

This clonotype was counted between two and nine times. This chain connects TRBV2 to TRBJ1-6; D gene unclear. The CDR3 runs to 15 residues. V shed 5 bases and J shed 6 bases, with 14 bases lying between them. Germline CDR1 reads SNHLY; CDR2 reads FYNNEI. CDR3 amino acids: CASSQETGPNSPLHF. CDR3 DNA sequence: TGTGCCAGCAGTCAGGAGACCGGGCCTAATTCACCCCTCCACTTT.

This clonotype was seen many times. The chain employs TRBV5-1 and TRBJ2-3; the D call may be TRBD1 or TRBD2 (5 bases each). Germline-derived CDR1 and CDR2 are SGHRS and YFSETQ. The CDR3 loop spans 12 amino acids. The V end was cut by 10 bases, the J end by 0 bases, with 9 bases between. CDR3 nucleotide sequence: TGCGCCTCCAGGGAGAGCACAGATACGCAGTATTTT. It yields the protein CASRESTDTQYF. Using reference TRBV5-1 and TRBJ2-3 for the parts outside the CDR3, the full variable domain is KAGVTQTPRYLIKTRGQQVTLSCSPISGHRSVSWYQQTPGQGLQFLFEYFSETQRNKGNFPGRFSGRQFSNSRSEMNVSTLELGDSALYLCASRESTDTQYFGPGTRLTVL.

The chain has TRBV11-1 and TRBJ2-5; 8 bases are a match to TRBD1. This CDR3 has 14 residues. Germline V gene data show CDR1 as SGHAT and CDR2 as FQDESV (reference sequence). The J segment lost 4 bases and the V segment lost 4 bases, leaving 5 bases of the junction unmatched. In nucleotides, the CDR3 is TGTGCCAGCAGCTCAAGGACAGGGCGAGAGACCCAGTACTTC. It codes for CASSSRTGRETQYF.

V gene TRBV7-2 combines with J gene TRBJ1-1; TRBD1 aligns across 7 bases. V was clipped by 3 bases and J by 1 base; unmatched bases: 5. The CDR3 contains 15 residues. CDR1 and CDR2 (germline): SGHTA, FQGNSA. The CDR3 DNA reads TGTGCCAGCAGCTTTACAGGGGTTGCGAACACTGAAGCTTTCTTT. It codes for CASSFTGVANTEAFF.

The chain uses TRBV15 and TRBJ1-5; TRBD1 is a possible D gene (5 bases). This CDR3 comprises 13 residues. V lost 8 bases and J lost 5, with 13 bases in between. Germline V gene data show CDR1 as LNHNV and CDR2 as YYDKDF (reference sequence). In DNA, the CDR3 is TGTGCCACCGGGACCCGGGCGGATCAGCCCCAGCATTTT. Residues: CATGTRADQPQHF.

This clonotype was seen ten or more times. The CDR3 coding sequence is TGTGCCAGCAGCTTAGCCGGGACAGGCACCGGGGAGCTGTTTTTT. Residues: CASSLAGTGTGELFF. The chain combines TRBV7-9 with TRBJ2-2; TRBD1 agrees at 8 bases. This CDR3 spans 15 amino acids. The J segment lost 4 bases and the V segment lost 0 bases, leaving 1 base of the junction unmatched. The germline CDR1 and CDR2 sequences are SEHNR and FQNEAQ (reference sequence). The full variable domain, completed using reference TRBV7-9 and TRBJ2-2, is DTGVSQNPRHKITKRGQNVTFRCDPISEHNRLYWYRQTLGQGPEFLTYFQNEAQLEKSRLLSDRFSAERPKGSFSTLEIQRTEQGDSAMYLCASSLAGTGTGELFFGEGSRLTVL.

CDR3 amino acids: CASSTTSGGAWEQFF. CDR3 DNA: TGTGCCAGCAGCACTACTAGCGGGGGGGCCTGGGAGCAGTTCTTC. V and J are TRBV4-2 and TRBJ2-1; 13 bases line up with TRBD2. The CDR3 extends over 15 amino acids. Germline CDR1 and CDR2: LGHNA and YNFKEQ. After removal of 5 bases from V and 10 bases from J, the junction contained 8 bases not matched to a gene.

The gene calls are TRBV4-2 and TRBJ1-2; unclear D gene. The CDR3 has 13 amino acids. The germline V and J ends were trimmed by 4 bases and 7 bases, with 13 bases remaining between them. Germline CDR1 reads LGHNA; CDR2 reads YNFKEQ. The DNA of the CDR3 is TGTGCCAGCAGCCCTGACGGATTTTCTGGCTACACCTTC. Protein: CASSPDGFSGYTF.

The chain is built from TRBV12-3 or TRBV12-4 and TRBJ2-2; the D gene is possibly TRBD1 (5 bases). Trimming took off 6 bases at V and 1 base at J, with 12 bases between the two ends. The CDR3 is made up of 15 amino acids. CDR3 sequence reads: CASRKGAENTGELFF. In DNA form, the CDR3 reads TGTGCCAGCAGGAAAGGGGCAGAGAACACCGGGGAGCTGTTTTTT.

The sample holds a few counts of this clonotype. This rearrangement joins TRBV6-5 to TRBJ2-1; D is ambiguous. This CDR3 has 17 amino acids. V was cut by 2 bases and J by 0 bases, with 14 bases left in between. CDR1 is MNHEY, CDR2 SVGAGI, per germline. The CDR3 is CASSYAGWVSSYNEQFF. CDR3 nucleotides: TGTGCCAGCAGTTACGCAGGTTGGGTCAGCTCCTACAATGAGCAGTTCTTC.